These 13 T cell receptor beta chains originate from one sample sequenced in a study of blood T cell repertoires in COVID-19 (dated by TCRdb to 2019 to 2021). The library was made by the immunoSEQ multiplex PCR assay. Not all clones reach the TCRdb copy of this immuneACCESS table, which keeps in-frame sequences only. Checked studies attribute under half of the gap to unresolved V genes and leave the rest unexplained. This sample lists tens of thousands of clones; nearly 90% were detected once. 3.4% of the sample is held by the ten biggest clonotypes. Sequencing was carried out using peripheral blood. These receptors were obtained from a woman between 50 and 59 years old with COVID-19, enrolled during active disease.

V and J are TRBV28 and TRBJ1-1; D is ambiguous. The CDR3 length is 11 residues. CDR1 MDHEN and CDR2 SYDVKM come from the germline V gene. The ends were cut back, 5 bases at V and 6 bases at J, with 7 bases in the middle. This chain's CDR3 is CASSPYSEAFF. The CDR3 nucleotides are TGTGCCAGCAGTCCCTATTCTGAAGCTTTCTTT.

The chain recombines TRBV6-5 with TRBJ2-1, with 9 bases matching TRBD2. This CDR3 is 15 amino acids long. The germline V gene has CDR1 MNHEY and CDR2 SVGAGI. V lost 0 bases, J lost 7 bases, and 4 bases stayed unmatched. This CDR3 reads CASSYSASGKNEQFF. The CDR3 DNA sequence: TGTGCCAGCAGTTACTCGGCTAGCGGGAAGAATGAGCAGTTCTTC.

The chain joins TRBV3-1 (or the pseudogene TRBV3-2) to TRBJ2-3; no clear D. From germline, CDR1 is LGHDT and CDR2 YNNKEL (reference sequence). The CDR3 has 17 residues. Deletions cut 4 bases from V and 8 bases from J, with 25 bases between. The chain's CDR3 is CASSPQVSALGFGTQYF. The CDR3 nucleotides read TGTGCCAGCAGCCCTCAGGTATCCGCACTTGGTTTCGGTACGCAGTATTTT.

The chain joins TRBV7-3 to TRBJ2-3, with D maybe TRBD2 (5 bases). Looked up from germline, CDR1 is SGHTA and CDR2 is FQGTGA. Trimming cost V 1 base and J 2 bases, with 13 bases left between them. The CDR3 extends over 16 amino acids. This chain's CDR3 is CASSLNPYGVTDTQYF. The CDR3 coding sequence is TGTGCCAGCAGCTTAAATCCCTACGGGGTCACAGATACGCAGTATTTT. Looking up the rest from reference TRBV7-3 and TRBJ2-3 gives the full variable domain: GAGVSQTPSNKVTEKGKYVELRCDPISGHTALYWYRQSLGQGPEFLIYFQGTGAADDSGLPNDRFFAVRPEGSVSTLKIQRTERGDSAVYLCASSLNPYGVTDTQYFGPGTRLTVL.

The rearrangement links TRBV10-3 to TRBJ1-3, with 8 bases aligning to TRBD1. The germline V gene encodes CDR1 ENHRY and CDR2 SYGVKD. Trimming removed 1 base from V and 4 bases from J; junction bases left unmatched: 6. This CDR3 contains 16 residues. The chain's CDR3 is CAISELGQGEGNTIYF. In DNA, the CDR3 is TGTGCCATCAGTGAGTTAGGACAGGGAGAAGGAAACACCATATATTTT.

The chain joins TRBV2 to TRBJ2-2, with 8 nucleotides matching TRBD1. Germline values: CDR1 SNHLY, CDR2 FYNNEI. V dropped 6 bases and J dropped 0; count of bases not matched to a gene: 0. This CDR3 comprises 14 residues. The CDR3 protein is CASRQGANTGELFF. The DNA of the CDR3 is TGTGCCAGCAGACAGGGGGCGAACACCGGGGAGCTGTTTTTT.

This chain joins TRBV12-3 or TRBV12-4 and TRBJ2-1; possibly TRBD2 for D (5 bases). V was cut by 7 bases and J by 13 bases, with 14 bases left in between. CDR3 length: 11 residues. The CDR3 sequence is CASMVEGPQFF. In DNA, the CDR3 is TGTGCCAGCATGGTAGAGGGCCCCCAGTTCTTC.

This clone has just a few counts. V gene TRBV6-5 combines with J gene TRBJ2-1; 7 positions match TRBD1. Germline V lookup: CDR1 MNHEY, CDR2 SVGAGI. Trimming cost V 9 bases and J 9 bases; bases outside gene matches: 11. CDR3 length: 13 amino acids. In DNA, the CDR3 is TGTGCCAGTCGCCGAGGACCAGGGGGTGAGCAGTTCTTC. Protein sequence: CASRRGPGGEQFF.

This chain links TRBV9 with TRBJ2-3, with TRBD2 matching 8 bases. V lost 1 base to trimming and J lost 5 bases; unmatched junction nucleotides: 9. This CDR3 has 16 residues. Germline V gene data show CDR1 as SGDLS and CDR2 as YYNGEE. This CDR3 reads CASSVYREGRGDTQYF. CDR3 bases: TGTGCCAGCAGCGTATATCGGGAGGGCCGGGGAGATACGCAGTATTTT. The variable domain in full, with the rest retrieved from reference TRBV9 and TRBJ2-3, is DSGVTQTPKHLITATGQRVTLRCSPRSGDLSVYWYQQSLDQGLQFLIQYYNGEERAKGNILERFSAQQFPDLHSELNLSSLELGDSALYFCASSVYREGRGDTQYFGPGTRLTVL.

The chain links TRBV5-4 to TRBJ2-3; 11 bases are a match to TRBD1. V was pared by 4 bases and J by 3 bases, with 10 bases of the junction left unmatched. CDR1 SGHNT and CDR2 YYREEE come from the germline V gene (reference sequence). The length of the CDR3 is 17 residues. DNA for the CDR3: TGTGCCAGCAGCCCCCGTCCCGGGACAGGGGGGACAGATACGCAGTATTTT. As protein: CASSPRPGTGGTDTQYF.

The chain couples TRBV2 to TRBJ2-5, with D maybe TRBD1 (6 bases). Trimming removed 6 bases from V and 2 bases from J, with 10 bases in between. Germline-derived CDR1 and CDR2 are SNHLY and FYNNEI. This CDR3 spans 13 amino acids. The CDR3 reads CASRLDRQETQYF. CDR3 DNA: TGTGCCAGCAGGCTAGACAGGCAAGAGACCCAGTACTTC.

This chain links TRBV19 with TRBJ2-5, with 11 bases aligning to TRBD2. The CDR3 consists of 14 residues. Germline trimming cut 8 bases from V and 1 base from J; bases unmatched to any gene: 3. Germline V CDR1 and CDR2: LNHDA, SQIVND (reference sequence). The CDR3 here is CASGTSGVQETQYF. As DNA, the CDR3 is TGTGCCAGTGGGACTAGCGGAGTCCAAGAGACCCAGTACTTC.

Only a few counts were recorded for this clone. The rearrangement joins TRBV4-3 to TRBJ2-5, with 11 bases fitting TRBD2. CDR1 is LGHNA, CDR2 YSLEER, per germline. The junction had 7 bases not matched to a gene; V was cut back by 3 bases and J by 4 bases. This CDR3 region has 16 residues. The CDR3 DNA is TGCGCCAGCAGCCATGCCCTAGCGGGAGGCCGAGAGACCCAGTACTTC. Protein sequence: CASSHALAGGRETQYF.